Below, one TCR beta chain is given with its context. The sample comes from a study of blood T cells in healthy people across ages. Study summary: About one barcoded beta molecule per two T cells came from capture by template switching.

For the second PCR, which ran for about 6 to 12 cycles, a sample-barcoded 5' primer and a J-beta primer mix were used. TCRdb re-analysed the 5' RACE reads in MiXCR, keeping a single row per CDR3 protein. This table has over 1.5 million distinct CDR3 sequences, about 50% appearing once. Staff drew ten milliliters of peripheral blood from each donor. Each sample provided at least 5 micrograms of extracted total RNA. The sequence derives from a woman in her 40s in good health. Input material: blood.

The CDR3 DNA is TGTGCCACCAGCAGAGATCTTCGGGGGCGAGACTATGGCTACACCTTC. Translated, it gives CATSRDLRGRDYGYTF. This chain joins TRBV15 and TRBJ1-2; D might be TRBD1 (6 bases). This CDR3 is built from 16 residues. Germline V gene lookup returns CDR1 LNHNV and CDR2 YYDKDF (reference sequence). V was trimmed by 0 bases and J by 3 bases, leaving 14 bases between them.